This T cell receptor beta chain was found in a study of vaccination and CD4 T cells after COVID-19. In the study overall: Blood was drawn a median about 75 days post second dose, range 14 to 241. The authors exposed cells to overlapping spike peptides derived from SARS-CoV-2, HCoV-NL63, HCoV-OC43 and HCoV-229E.

The CDR3 covers 18 residues. Germline assignment: CDR1 DFQATT and CDR2 SNEGSKA (reference sequence). V shed 3 bases, J shed 0 bases, and the junction held 12 bases outside the gene matches. Worth noting for this clonotype: Its target is not known.

Treatment described: roughly ten-day PBMC culture with coronavirus spike peptide pools or control peptides (ViraFEST assay). T cells were expanded with peptide pools, and expanded clonotypes were identified by TCR sequencing. Once obtained from cultured CD4+ T cells, the DNA was sequenced using the Oncomine TCR Beta short-read assay. TCRdb fed the PCR reads into MiXCR, producing one record per CDR3 protein. In the table there are over 10,000 distinct CDR3 sequences, about two thirds of which are singletons. The chain couples TRBV20-1 to TRBJ2-7, with TRBD2 matching 12 bases. This clonotype was sampled from a human donor who had recovered from COVID-19. The sample taken for sequencing was CD4+ T cells from blood, cultured in vitro. The CDR3 is CSASRGLAGPTSSYEQYF. The CDR3 DNA follows: TGCAGTGCTAGTAGGGGACTAGCGGGTCCGACAAGCTCCTACGAGCAGTACTTC.